The 10 T cell receptor beta chains presented below share a single source sample, sequenced in a study of T cell responses to AZD1222 COVID-19 vaccine. Profiling relied on immunoSEQ multiplex PCR, and the TCRdb table lists in-frame clones only, not all of them. The table has some 140,000 clones, roughly 90% seen once. The specimen was peripheral blood, collected on day 0 of AZD1222 vaccination. The source of these receptors is an adult in good health.

V usage is TRBV5-1 and J usage is TRBJ1-5; D possibly corresponds to TRBD1 (5 bases). Trimming took 0 bases from V and 5 from J, leaving 6 bases between them. This CDR3 has 13 amino acids. Germline values: CDR1 SGHRS, CDR2 YFSETQ. CDR3: CASSLGGDQPQHF. In nucleotides, the CDR3 is TGCGCCAGCAGCTTGGGAGGGGATCAGCCCCAGCATTTT.

V gene TRBV11-2 combines with J gene TRBJ2-2, with TRBD1 matching over 7 bases. The CDR3 is made up of 15 amino acids. The V and J ends lost 5 bases and 0 bases, in that order; junction bases with no gene match: 3. Germline CDR1 and CDR2: SGHAT and FQNNGV. CDR3 nucleotide sequence: TGTGCCAGCAGCCTGGGACAGCCGAACACCGGGGAGCTGTTTTTT. It is translated as CASSLGQPNTGELFF.

The chain joins TRBV18 to TRBJ1-3, with D uncertain. Germline CDR1 and CDR2: KGHSH and LQKENI. The CDR3 covers 16 residues. V lost 0 bases and J lost 0, with 9 bases in between. In DNA, the CDR3 is TGTGCCAGCTCACCACCGGACTCATTCTCTGGAAACACCATATATTTT. Translating it yields CASSPPDSFSGNTIYF. Combining the CDR3 with reference TRBV18 and TRBJ1-3 gives the whole variable domain NAGVMQNPRHLVRRRGQEARLRCSPMKGHSHVYWYRQLPEEGLKFMVYLQKENIIDESGMPKERFSAEFPKEGPSILRIQQVVRGDSAAYFCASSPPDSFSGNTIYFGEGSWLTVV.

The chain uses TRBV7-6 and TRBJ1-5; D gene unclear. Per the germline V gene, CDR1 is SGHVS and CDR2 is FNYEAQ. Trimming removed 5 bases from V and 0 bases from J, with 17 bases in between. The CDR3 sequence is 17 residues long. The CDR3 coding sequence is TGTGCCAGCAGCCCGCGATTAACAGAGAATAGCAATCAGCCCCAGCATTTT. Translating gives CASSPRLTENSNQPQHF.

The chain carries TRBV5-5 and TRBJ2-2, with 7 bases fitting TRBD2. The V and J ends lost 3 bases and 3 bases, in that order; junction bases with no gene match: 11. The CDR3 extends over 17 amino acids. The germline V gene has CDR1 SGHKS and CDR2 YYEKEE (reference sequence). The CDR3 nucleotides read TGTGCCAGCAGCTCCACCGGGACTACGACTTACACCGGGGAGCTGTTTTTT. Encoded protein: CASSSTGTTTYTGELFF.

The chain uses TRBV6-5 and TRBJ2-2, with unresolved D. CDR1 and CDR2 (germline): MNHEY, SVGAGI. The CDR3 length is 13 residues. V shed 4 bases and J shed 4 bases, with 7 bases lying between them. The CDR3 loop reads CASSSEATGELFF. The CDR3 DNA is TGTGCCAGCAGTTCTGAGGCCACCGGGGAGCTGTTTTTT.

This chain uses TRBV7-2 with TRBJ1-1; D gene unclear. The CDR3 is made up of 14 amino acids. Between the trimmed V and J ends, which lost 4 bases and 4 bases, there was a span of 13 bases. Per the germline V gene, CDR1 is SGHTA and CDR2 is FQGNSA. For the CDR3, the DNA is TGTGCCAGCAGCTCGGGAGGTTCTAGCACTGAAGCTTTCTTT. It codes for CASSSGGSSTEAFF.

V gene TRBV11-2 combines with J gene TRBJ1-2; D is possibly TRBD1 (6 bases). The CDR3 sequence is 14 residues long. The V gene lost 5 bases and the J gene lost 8 bases, with 18 bases spanning the gap. CDR1 is SGHAT, CDR2 FQNNGV, per germline. The CDR3 region is CASSARWGGLGYTF. The CDR3 region has the DNA TGTGCCAGCAGCGCCAGGTGGGGGGGGCTAGGCTACACCTTC.

This chain links TRBV30 with TRBJ2-7; 7 nucleotides agree with TRBD1. This CDR3 contains 14 residues. In germline, CDR1 is GTSNPN, CDR2 SVGIG (reference sequence). The V gene end was trimmed by 4 bases and the J gene end by 4 bases; junction bases not matched to a gene: 10. The CDR3 is CAWTPGQLKYEQYF. CDR3 nucleotides: TGTGCCTGGACACCGGGACAGCTGAAATACGAGCAGTACTTC.

The DNA of the CDR3 is TGCGCCAGCAGCCAACGACAGAACACTGAAGCTTTCTTT. This codes for CASSQRQNTEAFF. V and J are TRBV4-1 and TRBJ1-1; D gene ambiguous. The CDR3 is 13 amino acids. CDR1 MGHRA and CDR2 YSYEKL come from the germline V gene. The germline V and J ends were trimmed by 2 bases and 1 base, with 5 bases remaining between them.